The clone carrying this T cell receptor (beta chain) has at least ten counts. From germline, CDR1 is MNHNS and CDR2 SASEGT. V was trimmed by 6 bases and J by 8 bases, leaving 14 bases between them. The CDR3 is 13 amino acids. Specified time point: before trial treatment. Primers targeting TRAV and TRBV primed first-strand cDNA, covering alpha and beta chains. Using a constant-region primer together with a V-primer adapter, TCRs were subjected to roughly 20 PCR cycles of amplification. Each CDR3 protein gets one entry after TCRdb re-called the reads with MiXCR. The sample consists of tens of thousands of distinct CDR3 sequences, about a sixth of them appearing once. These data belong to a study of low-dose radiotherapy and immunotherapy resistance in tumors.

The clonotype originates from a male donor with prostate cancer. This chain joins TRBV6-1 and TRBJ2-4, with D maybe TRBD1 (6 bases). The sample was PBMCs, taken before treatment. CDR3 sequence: CASSLSGVHIQYF. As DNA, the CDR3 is TGTGCCAGCAGCCTCTCAGGGGTCCACATTCAGTACTTC.